The sequence of this TCR beta chain was determined in a study of T cells in Graves' hyperthyroidism and ophthalmopathy. Study-level findings and limits: Classification by a 13 V-J model distinguished ophthalmopathy from stable hyperthyroidism.

This clonotype was seen once. Its target is not known. No progression to ophthalmopathy during 18 months of follow-up defined stable disease. Based on clinical symptoms, serum thyroxine and TRAb, thyroid ultrasound and orbital computed tomography, diagnoses were reached. Authors of the study amplified TCR beta CDR3 regions from RNA transcripts. First-round RT-PCR of the TCR CDR3 relied on the HTBI primer set. One entry per CDR3 protein, called by TCRdb with MiXCR from the multiplex PCR reads. Of about 540,000 distinct CDR3 sequences listed, around 46% are singletons. The specimen was peripheral blood or thyroid tissue (not recorded which). This clonotype originated in a woman aged 18-29 years with Graves' hyperthyroidism.

DNA of the CDR3: TGTGCCAGCAGCCTAGCCCCCGCCGGAGGAACGCAGTATTTT. This sequence encodes CASSLAPAGGTQYF. The rearrangement uses TRBV25-1 and TRBJ2-3, with D possibly matching TRBD2 (5 bases). Germline CDR1 and CDR2: MGHDK and SYGVNS. V shed 6 bases and J shed 9 bases, with 19 bases lying between them. CDR3 length equals 14 residues.